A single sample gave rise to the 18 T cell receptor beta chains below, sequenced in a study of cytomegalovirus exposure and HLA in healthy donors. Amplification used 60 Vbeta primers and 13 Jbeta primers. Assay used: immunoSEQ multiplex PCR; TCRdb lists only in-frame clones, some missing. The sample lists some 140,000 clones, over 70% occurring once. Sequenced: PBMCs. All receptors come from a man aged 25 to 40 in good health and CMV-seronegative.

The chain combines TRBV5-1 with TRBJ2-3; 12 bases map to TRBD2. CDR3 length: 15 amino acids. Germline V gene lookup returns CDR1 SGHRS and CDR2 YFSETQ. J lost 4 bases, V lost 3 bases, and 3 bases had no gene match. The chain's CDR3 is CASSSASGGADTQYF. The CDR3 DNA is TGCGCCAGCAGCTCAGCTAGCGGGGGGGCAGATACGCAGTATTTT. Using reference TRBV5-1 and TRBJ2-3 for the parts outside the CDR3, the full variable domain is KAGVTQTPRYLIKTRGQQVTLSCSPISGHRSVSWYQQTPGQGLQFLFEYFSETQRNKGNFPGRFSGRQFSNSRSEMNVSTLELGDSALYLCASSSASGGADTQYFGPGTRLTVL.

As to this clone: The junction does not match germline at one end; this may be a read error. DNA for the CDR3: TGTGCCAGCAGTGCTTCATCCGGGACAGGTTCTCAGCCCCAGAATTTT. Translated, it gives CASSASSGTGSQPQNF. This rearrangement joins TRBV6-1 to TRBJ1-5; 8 nucleotides line up with TRBD1. In germline, CDR1 is MNHNS, CDR2 SASEGT. The CDR3 has 16 amino acids.

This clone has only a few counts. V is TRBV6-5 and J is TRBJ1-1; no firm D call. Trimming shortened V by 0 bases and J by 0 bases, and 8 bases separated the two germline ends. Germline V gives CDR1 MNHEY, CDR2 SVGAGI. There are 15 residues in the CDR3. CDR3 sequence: CASSYSGRVNTEAFF. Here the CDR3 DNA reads TGTGCCAGCAGTTACTCAGGTCGGGTGAACACTGAAGCTTTCTTT.

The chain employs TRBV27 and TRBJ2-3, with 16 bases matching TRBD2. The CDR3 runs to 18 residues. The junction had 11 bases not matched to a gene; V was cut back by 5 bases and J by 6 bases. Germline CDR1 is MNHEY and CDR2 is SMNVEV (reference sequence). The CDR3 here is CASSGPGTSGGAPDTQYF. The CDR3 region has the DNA TGTGCCAGCAGTGGTCCCGGGACTAGCGGGGGGGCTCCTGATACGCAGTATTTT.

For the CDR3, the DNA is TGTGCCAGCAGCTTGGCCGGGAGACAGGGTGTCGAGCAGTACTTC. It codes for CASSLAGRQGVEQYF. The chain links TRBV5-6 to TRBJ2-7; maybe TRBD1 (7 bases). The germline V gene has CDR1 SGHDT and CDR2 YYEEEE. The CDR3 is 15 amino acids. V was clipped by 0 bases and J by 6 bases, with 16 bases between them.

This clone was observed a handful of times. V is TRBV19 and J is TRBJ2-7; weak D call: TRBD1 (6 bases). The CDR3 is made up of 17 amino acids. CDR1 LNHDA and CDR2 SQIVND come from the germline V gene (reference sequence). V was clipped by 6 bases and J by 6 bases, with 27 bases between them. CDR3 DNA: TGTGCCAGTAGCCCTTTTGAAAGGGACACCGTAGGGAGCGAGCAGTACTTC. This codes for CASSPFERDTVGSEQYF.

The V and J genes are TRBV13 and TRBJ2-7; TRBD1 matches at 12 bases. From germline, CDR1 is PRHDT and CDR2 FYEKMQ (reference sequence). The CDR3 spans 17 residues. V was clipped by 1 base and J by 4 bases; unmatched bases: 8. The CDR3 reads CASSLVGGQGAAYEQYF. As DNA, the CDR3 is TGTGCCAGCAGCTTAGTAGGGGGACAGGGGGCTGCATACGAGCAGTACTTC. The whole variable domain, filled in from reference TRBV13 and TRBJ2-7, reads AAGVIQSPRHLIKEKRETATLKCYPIPRHDTVYWYQQGPGQDPQFLISFYEKMQSDKGSIPDRFSAQQFSDYHSELNMSSLELGDSALYFCASSLVGGQGAAYEQYFGPGTRLTVT.

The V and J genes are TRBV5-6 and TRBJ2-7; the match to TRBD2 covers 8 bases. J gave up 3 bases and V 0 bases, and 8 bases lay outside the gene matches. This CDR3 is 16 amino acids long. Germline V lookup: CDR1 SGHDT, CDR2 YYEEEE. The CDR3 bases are TGTGCCAGCAGCTTGGCGGGGGCGGGGGGCGGCTACGAGCAGTACTTC. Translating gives CASSLAGAGGGYEQYF.

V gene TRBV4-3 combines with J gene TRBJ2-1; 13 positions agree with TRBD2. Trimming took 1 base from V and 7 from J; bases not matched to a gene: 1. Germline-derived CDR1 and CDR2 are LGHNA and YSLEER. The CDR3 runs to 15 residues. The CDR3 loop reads CASSQGTSGGNEQFF. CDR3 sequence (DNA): TGCGCCAGCAGCCAAGGGACTAGCGGGGGTAATGAGCAGTTCTTC.

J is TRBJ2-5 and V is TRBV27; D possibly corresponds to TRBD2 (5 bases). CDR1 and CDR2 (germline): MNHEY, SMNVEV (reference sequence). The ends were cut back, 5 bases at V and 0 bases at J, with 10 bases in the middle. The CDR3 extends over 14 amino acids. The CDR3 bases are TGTGCCAGCAGTGTGAACGGGAACCAAGAGACCCAGTACTTC. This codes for CASSVNGNQETQYF.

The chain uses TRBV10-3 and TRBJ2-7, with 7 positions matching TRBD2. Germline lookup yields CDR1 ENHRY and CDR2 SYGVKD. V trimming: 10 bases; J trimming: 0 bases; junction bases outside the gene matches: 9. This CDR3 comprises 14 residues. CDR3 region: CASDTGGLSYEQYF. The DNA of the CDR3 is TGTGCCAGCGATACGGGAGGCCTCTCCTACGAGCAGTACTTC.

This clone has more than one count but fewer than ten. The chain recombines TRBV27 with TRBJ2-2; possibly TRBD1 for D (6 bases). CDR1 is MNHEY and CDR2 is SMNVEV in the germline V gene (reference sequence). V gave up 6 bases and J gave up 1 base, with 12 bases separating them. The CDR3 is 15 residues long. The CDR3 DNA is TGTGCCAGCAGAATACAGGGCCAGAACACCGGGGAGCTGTTTTTT. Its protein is CASRIQGQNTGELFF.

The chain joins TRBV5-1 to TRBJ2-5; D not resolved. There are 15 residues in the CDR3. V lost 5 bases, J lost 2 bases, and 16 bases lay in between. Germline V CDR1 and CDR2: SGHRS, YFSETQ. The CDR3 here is CASSPMTPEQETQYF. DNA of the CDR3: TGCGCCAGCAGTCCCATGACACCTGAACAAGAGACCCAGTACTTC.

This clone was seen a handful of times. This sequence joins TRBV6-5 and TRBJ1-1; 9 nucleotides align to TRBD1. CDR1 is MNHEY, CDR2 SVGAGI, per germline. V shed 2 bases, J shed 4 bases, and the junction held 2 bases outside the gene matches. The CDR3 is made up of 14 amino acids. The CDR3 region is CASSYRDRATEAFF. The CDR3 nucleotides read TGTGCCAGCAGTTACCGGGACAGGGCCACTGAAGCTTTCTTT.

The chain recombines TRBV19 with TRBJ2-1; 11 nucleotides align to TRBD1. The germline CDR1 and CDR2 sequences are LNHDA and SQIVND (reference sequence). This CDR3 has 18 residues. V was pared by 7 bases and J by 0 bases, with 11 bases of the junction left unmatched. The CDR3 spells CASTLDRGLDSSYNEQFF. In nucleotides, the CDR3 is TGTGCCAGTACCTTGGACAGGGGGCTGGATAGCTCCTACAATGAGCAGTTCTTC.

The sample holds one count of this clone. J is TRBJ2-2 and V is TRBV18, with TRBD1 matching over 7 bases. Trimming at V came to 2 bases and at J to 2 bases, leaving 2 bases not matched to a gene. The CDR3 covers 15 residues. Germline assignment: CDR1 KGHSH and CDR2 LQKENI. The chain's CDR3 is CASSPRDRNTGELFF. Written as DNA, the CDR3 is TGTGCCAGCTCACCAAGGGACAGAAACACCGGGGAGCTGTTTTTT.

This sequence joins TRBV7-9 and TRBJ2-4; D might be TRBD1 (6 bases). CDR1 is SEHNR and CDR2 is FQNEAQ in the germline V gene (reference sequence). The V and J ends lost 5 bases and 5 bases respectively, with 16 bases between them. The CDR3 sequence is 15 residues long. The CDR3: CASSRPTDRENIQYF. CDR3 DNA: TGTGCCAGCAGCCGCCCGACGGACAGAGAAAACATTCAGTACTTC.

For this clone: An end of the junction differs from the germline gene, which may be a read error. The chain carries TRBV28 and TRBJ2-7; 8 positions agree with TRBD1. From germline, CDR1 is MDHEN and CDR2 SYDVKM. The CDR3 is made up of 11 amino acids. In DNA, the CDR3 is TGTGCCAGCAGCCTTGGACAGGGTCGGATATTC. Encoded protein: CASSLGQGRIF.